This note documents a single T cell receptor (beta chain) sequence. The target antigen is unknown. Healthy bone marrow donors made up the donor group. Germline-derived CDR1 and CDR2 are SGHTA and FQGNSA. The CDR3 sequence is 16 residues long. This sample was taken from a study of cytomegalovirus exposure and HLA in healthy donors. The PCR used 60 Vbeta and 13 Jbeta primers. Original processing methods: Roughly 10 million shared chains were among about 80 million unique TCR beta chains counted in a later analysis. Sequenced by immunoSEQ multiplex PCR; TCRdb stores in-frame clones only, minus some. The V and J calls and clone size come from that table; D and trimming were worked out from the DNA. The sample lists around 130,000 clones, 75% to 90% occurring once. Study-level points and caveats: Most TCRs appeared rarely, but some public TCRs recurred in many donors.

Sequencing was done on a sample of PBMCs. The chain joins TRBV7-2 to TRBJ2-5, with D maybe TRBD2 (6 bases). The end of the DNA fits TRBJ2-7 better, so the J call may be wrong. This sequence originates from a man aged 25 to 45 in good health and CMV-seronegative. The CDR3 region is CASSFGFGRGGYEQYF. The CDR3, as DNA: TGTGCCAGCAGCTTTGGATTCGGGCGGGGCGGGTACGAGCAGTACTTC.